This TCR beta chain came from a study of T-cell reconstitution after alpha-beta-depleted transplantation in children. Whole-study findings and limits: At around two months after transplant, the alpha-beta T cells were reportedly derived from several hundred expanded clones that came from non-depleted graft cells. Diversity of TCRbeta at day 60 was high in some patients, arising from surviving recipient T cells and thymic progenitors. By one year post-transplant, T-cell counts and diversity largely arose from T cells that were newly produced.

The CDR3 loop spans 17 amino acids. The ends lost 4 bases at V and 3 bases at J; junction bases unmatched: 14. Germline lookup yields CDR1 SNHLY and CDR2 FYNNEI. With respect to this clonotype: Its antigen is as yet unknown.

For TCRbeta, the library was prepared with unique molecular identifiers. From the PCR reads, TCRdb called clonotypes with MiXCR, one entry per CDR3 protein. The sample has roughly 790,000 distinct CDR3 sequences, roughly 15% seen once; the top ten hold around 5.3%. This chain uses TRBV2 with TRBJ2-7; 8 bases are shared with TRBD2. Source: PBMCs, mostly from graft donor cells, taken 360 days after TCRalphabeta/CD19-depleted stem cell transplant. The TCR comes from a male patient younger than 18 who had a stem cell transplant for acute lymphoblastic leukemia, so the T cells may come from the graft donor. The CDR3 protein is CASSVSVQGGRNYEQYF. CDR3 nucleotide sequence: TGTGCCAGCAGTGTGTCGGTTCAGGGCGGGAGGAACTACGAGCAGTACTTC.